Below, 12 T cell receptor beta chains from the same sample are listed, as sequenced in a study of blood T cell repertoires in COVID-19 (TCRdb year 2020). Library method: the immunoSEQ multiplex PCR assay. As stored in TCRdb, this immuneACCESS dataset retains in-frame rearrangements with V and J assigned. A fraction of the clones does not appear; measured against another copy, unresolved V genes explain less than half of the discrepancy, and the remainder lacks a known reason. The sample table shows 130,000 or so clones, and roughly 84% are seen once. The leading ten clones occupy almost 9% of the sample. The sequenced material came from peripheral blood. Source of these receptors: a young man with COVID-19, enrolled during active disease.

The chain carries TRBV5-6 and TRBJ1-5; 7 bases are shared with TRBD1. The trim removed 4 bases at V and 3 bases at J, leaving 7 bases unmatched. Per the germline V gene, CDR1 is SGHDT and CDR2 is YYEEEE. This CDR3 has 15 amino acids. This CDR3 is CASSLQGYNNQPQHF. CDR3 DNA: TGTGCCAGCAGCCTACAGGGGTACAACAATCAGCCCCAGCATTTT.

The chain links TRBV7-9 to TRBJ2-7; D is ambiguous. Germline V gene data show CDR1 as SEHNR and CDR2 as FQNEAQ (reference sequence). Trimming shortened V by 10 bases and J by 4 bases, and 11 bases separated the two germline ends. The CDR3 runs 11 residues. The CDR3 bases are TGTGCCAAACGTGGCTTATACGAGCAGTACTTC. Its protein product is CAKRGLYEQYF.

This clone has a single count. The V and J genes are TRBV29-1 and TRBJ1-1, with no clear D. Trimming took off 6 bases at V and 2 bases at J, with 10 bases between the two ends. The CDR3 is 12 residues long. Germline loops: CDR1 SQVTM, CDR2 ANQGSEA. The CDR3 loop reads CSVDYRNTEAFF. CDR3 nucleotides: TGCAGCGTCGACTATAGAAACACTGAAGCTTTCTTT.

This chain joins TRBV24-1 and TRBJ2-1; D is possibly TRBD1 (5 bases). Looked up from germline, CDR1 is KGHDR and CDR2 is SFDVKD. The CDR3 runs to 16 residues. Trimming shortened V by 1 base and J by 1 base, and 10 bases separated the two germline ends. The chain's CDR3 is CATSDFGQGSYNEQFF. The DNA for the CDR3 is TGTGCCACCAGTGATTTTGGGCAGGGTTCCTACAATGAGCAGTTCTTC.

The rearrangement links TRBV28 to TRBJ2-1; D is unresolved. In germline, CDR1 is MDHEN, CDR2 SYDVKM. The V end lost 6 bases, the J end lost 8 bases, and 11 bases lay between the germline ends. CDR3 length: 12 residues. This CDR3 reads CASSSTADEQFF. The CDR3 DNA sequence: TGTGCCAGCAGCTCAACTGCTGATGAGCAGTTCTTC.

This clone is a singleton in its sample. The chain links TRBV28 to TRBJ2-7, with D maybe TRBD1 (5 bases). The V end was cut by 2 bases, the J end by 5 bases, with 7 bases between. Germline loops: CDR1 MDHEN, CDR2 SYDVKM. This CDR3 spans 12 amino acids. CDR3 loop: CASSLLRDEQYF. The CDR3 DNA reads TGTGCCAGCAGTTTACTCAGGGACGAGCAGTACTTC.

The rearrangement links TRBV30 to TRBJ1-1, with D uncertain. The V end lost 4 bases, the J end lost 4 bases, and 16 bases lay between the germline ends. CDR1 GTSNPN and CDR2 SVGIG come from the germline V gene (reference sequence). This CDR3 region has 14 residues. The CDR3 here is CAWTEVLLGTEAFF. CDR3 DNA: TGTGCCTGGACCGAGGTGCTCCTTGGCACTGAAGCTTTCTTT.

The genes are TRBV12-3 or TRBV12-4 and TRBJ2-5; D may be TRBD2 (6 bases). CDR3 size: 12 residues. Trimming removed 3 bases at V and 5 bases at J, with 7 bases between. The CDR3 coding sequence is TGTGCCAGCAGTTTCGGGGGTGAGACCCAGTACTTC. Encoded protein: CASSFGGETQYF.

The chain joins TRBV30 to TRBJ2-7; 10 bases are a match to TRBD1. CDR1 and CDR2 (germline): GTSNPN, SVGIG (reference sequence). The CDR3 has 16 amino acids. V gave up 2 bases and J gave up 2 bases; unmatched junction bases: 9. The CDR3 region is CAWSKIRDRGTYEQYF. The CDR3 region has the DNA TGTGCCTGGAGTAAAATCCGGGACAGGGGAACCTACGAGCAGTACTTC.

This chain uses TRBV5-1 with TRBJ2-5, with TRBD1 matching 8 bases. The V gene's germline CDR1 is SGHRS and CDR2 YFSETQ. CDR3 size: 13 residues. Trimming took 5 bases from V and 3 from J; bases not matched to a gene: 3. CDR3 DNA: TGCGCCAGCAGTCAGACAGGGGAAGAGACCCAGTACTTC. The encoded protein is CASSQTGEETQYF.

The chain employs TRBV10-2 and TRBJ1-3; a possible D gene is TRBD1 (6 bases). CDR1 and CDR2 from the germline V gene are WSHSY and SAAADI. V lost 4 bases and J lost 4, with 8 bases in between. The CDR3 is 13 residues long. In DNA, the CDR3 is TGCGCCAGCAGTGTTGGACAGGGAAACACCATATATTTT. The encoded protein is CASSVGQGNTIYF.

The CDR3 loop reads CASSLGTGSTEAFF. The CDR3 DNA reads as TGTGCCAGCAGTTTAGGGACAGGGAGCACTGAAGCTTTCTTT. This chain joins TRBV28 and TRBJ1-1; TRBD1 aligns across 9 bases. The CDR3 spans 14 residues. The germline V gene has CDR1 MDHEN and CDR2 SYDVKM. V lost 2 bases and J lost 4; bases outside the gene matches: 2.